This T cell receptor beta chain originates from a study of T cells in localized non-small cell lung cancer. Findings of the study overall: With higher T cell density in blood came longer overall survival. T cell clonality was highest in uninvolved adjacent lung, above tumor.

Comment on this clone: Its antigen remains unknown.

The data were produced by immunoSEQ multiplex PCR, yet TCRdb's version contains in-frame clones alone and is incomplete. The data contain approximately 54,000 clones, 75% to 90% of them singletons. This CDR3 is built from 12 residues. Trimming removed 3 bases at V and 0 bases at J, with 1 base between. CDR1 is LNHNV and CDR2 is YYDKDF in the germline V gene (reference sequence). This clonotype was sampled from a woman aged 40 to 75 with stage I lung adenocarcinoma. This chain links TRBV15 with TRBJ2-3; D gene ambiguous. This specimen consisted of peripheral blood, obtained before any cancer treatment. CDR3 sequence (DNA): TGTGCCACCAGCAGCAGCACAGATACGCAGTATTTT. This translates into CATSSSTDTQYF.